This note documents a single T cell receptor beta chain sequence. This clone's antigen is unknown. No quality values exist for individual bases; no much larger clone is one base distant. TCRbeta CDR3 regions were amplified from genomic DNA by means of the immunoSEQ Assay, a bias-controlled multiplex PCR. The authors' pipeline ran thus. Within the assay, amplification of reference gene primers was used to estimate how many nucleated cells each sample contained. To quantify the absolute abundance of each unique TCRbeta CDR3 rearrangement, sequence reads were collapsed and filtered. For each sample, productive Simpson clonality was calculated as the square root of Simpson's diversity index over productive rearrangements. TCRdb re-hosts the immuneACCESS table, in-frame sequences only. Its copies lack some clones; in the studies checked, an unresolved V gene accounts for under half of them, and the cause for the rest is not known. Clone size and V and J calls were adopted from that table, with D and trimming inferred from the DNA. The sample contains about 410,000 clones, roughly 90% of them found a single time. The ten largest clones capture approximately 1.5% of the sample.

This specimen belongs to a study of blood T cell repertoires in COVID-19 (dated by TCRdb to 2020 to 2022). With respect to the entire study: Samples covering the acute and convalescent phases of COVID-19 were provided by collaborators in the United States, Italy and Spain. The prospective study material was composed of cDNA or gDNA derived from T cells, B-cell-depleted T cells, or PBMCs. Deeply sampled blood TCRbeta repertoires from subjects exposed to, actively infected with, or recovered from COVID-19 were included in the dataset. The repertoires were released in a freely available public database meant as a resource for research on the immune response to SARS-CoV-2. The samples were drawn from two sources: the first 160 participants of the ongoing ImmuneRACE study, and 1,000 to 1,500 subjects contributed by 6 global collaborators. Nearly every sample came with metadata listing a de-identified subject ID, COVID-19 status, age in years and sex. Where HLA class I and class II types were available, the types were taken from metadata supplied by the sample provider, not from assay-based typing. What the authors observed across the whole study: How much clinical and demographic metadata was included differed by source and by participant, and the metadata was provided uncurated.

One collaborating source in Seattle enrolled patients while the patients were actively infected and followed the patients over time throughout the course of disease. Each collaborating institution followed its own protocols to collect whole blood in K2EDTA tubes. For TCRbeta analysis, collaborators shipped samples as frozen whole blood, isolated PBMCs, or DNA extracted from either of those sample types. From the cysteine up to the phenylalanine, the CDR3 has a length of 16 residues. The only DNA kept is the CDR3, 48 bases in frame from the first base. Unmatched junction bases come to 15, with V trimmed by 7 bases and J by 7 bases. CDR1 and CDR2 are read off the germline V gene (reference sequence) as LNHDA and SQIVND.

The sequence is built from TRBV19 and TRBJ1-5; the junction holds 8 bases that match TRBD1. The clonotype comes from a woman aged 40 to 50 with COVID-19, enrolled during active disease. Material for sequencing was peripheral blood. Read as DNA, the sequence is TGTGCCAGTACCAAAGCTACTGGACAGGGAGGGCAGCCCCAGCATTTT. Its protein is CASTKATGQGGQPQHF.